The source of this TCR beta chain is a study of shared clonotypes between healthy human individuals. Across the whole study: Researchers assigned three CD4 naive, three CD4 memory, two CD8 naive and one CD8 memory plate to each donor. General study results and limits: At large depth, rarefaction still showed sorted-subset sequencing to be incomplete.

From CD4+ cells came CD45RA+ naive and CD45RA-negative memory subsets. On this clone: As yet, its antigen is unknown.

Sequencing was at deep level. Data came from immunoSEQ multiplex PCR; TCRdb stores just in-frame clones and leaves some out. The sample shows roughly 650,000 clones, approximately 97% of them seen only once. Trimming pared 1 base from V and 5 bases from J, leaving 15 bases between. Germline V gene data show CDR1 as SQVTM and CDR2 as ANQGSEA. This CDR3 is built from 15 residues. The material sequenced was naive CD4+ T cells sorted from blood. Stated subset: CD45RA+ positively selected. This sequence originates from a woman aged 30 to 39 in good health. The chain employs TRBV29-1 and TRBJ2-1, with a possible D match to TRBD1 (6 bases). CDR3 coding DNA: TGCAGCGTTGAAGGGGCCAGGACAGTCCACAATGAGCAGTTCTTC. Amino acid sequence: CSVEGARTVHNEQFF.